The clone carrying this T cell receptor (beta chain) occurred many times. Its antigen is not known. This specimen belongs to a study of regulatory T cells in long-lasting Graves disease. Looking at the study overall: The term persistent Graves' disease signified upward of 5 years on antithyroid drugs with positive TSH receptor antibodies.

Study conclusions and caveats: Persistent disease favored TRBV28, TRBJ1-2 and TRBJ2-5. New patients shared 950 to 1,000 public clonotypes, fewer than the 2,500 to 3,500 shared by persistent patients.

Trimming cost V 2 bases and J 5 bases, with 14 bases left between them. Germline CDR1 is SGHRS and CDR2 is YFSETQ. The CDR3 covers 14 residues. The time point here: persistent/refractory GD, antithyroid drugs over 5 years with positive TRAb. The TCR library was made from RNA extracted from PBMCs. Libraries of TCR beta came from iRepertoire HTBI primers plus Arm-PCR of CDR3 regions. In the authors' methods: Overall, samples carried some 67 TRBV and 14 TRBJ segments. Each CDR3 protein is one row after TCRdb ran MiXCR on the multiplex PCR reads. Clone size and V and J calls follow TCRdb, not the original study. The table includes a few hundred thousand distinct CDR3 sequences, 20% to 25% detected once.

This TCR was recovered from a female donor with Graves disease. Sequences were derived from peripheral blood mononuclear cells (PBMCs), sampled when the disease was refractory, from a patient treated with antithyroid drugs. The rearrangement uses TRBV5-1 and TRBJ2-7; either TRBD1 or TRBD2 may supply D (5 bases each). CDR3 bases: TGCGCCAGCAGCTTTCAGGGAAGAGCGGACGAGCAGTACTTC. Its translation is CASSFQGRADEQYF.